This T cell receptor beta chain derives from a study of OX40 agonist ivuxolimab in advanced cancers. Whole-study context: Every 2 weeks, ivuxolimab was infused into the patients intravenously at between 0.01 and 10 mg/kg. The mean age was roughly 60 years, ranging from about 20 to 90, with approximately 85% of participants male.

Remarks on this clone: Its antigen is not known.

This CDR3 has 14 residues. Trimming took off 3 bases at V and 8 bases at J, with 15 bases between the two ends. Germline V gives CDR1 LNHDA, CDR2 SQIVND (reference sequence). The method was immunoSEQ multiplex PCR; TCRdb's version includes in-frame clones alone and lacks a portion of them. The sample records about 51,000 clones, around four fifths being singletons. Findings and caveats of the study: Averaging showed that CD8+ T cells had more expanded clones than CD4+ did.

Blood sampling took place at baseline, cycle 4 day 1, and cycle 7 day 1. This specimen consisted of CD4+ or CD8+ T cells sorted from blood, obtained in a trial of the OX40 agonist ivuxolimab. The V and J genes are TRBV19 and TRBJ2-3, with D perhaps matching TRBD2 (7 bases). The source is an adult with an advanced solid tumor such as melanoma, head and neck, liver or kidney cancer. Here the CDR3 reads CASSILGGGVTQYF. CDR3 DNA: TGTGCCAGTAGTATTCTGGGAGGGGGAGTTACGCAGTATTTT.